Listed below are T cell receptor beta chains from one sample, sequenced in a study of OX40 agonist ivuxolimab in advanced cancers. Profiled with immunoSEQ multiplex PCR; TCRdb holds only in-frame clones, not every one. This table holds tens of thousands of clones, around nine tenths found once. Sequenced here: CD4+ or CD8+ T cells sorted from blood, sampled in a trial of the OX40 agonist ivuxolimab. The receptors were gathered from an adult with an advanced solid tumor such as melanoma, head and neck, liver or kidney cancer. Each CDR3 is given with its conserved first and last residue. The D gene is left open where the match is weak. Size is stated for part of the rows, as once, few or many counts, or as a class when the clone is expanded.

J gene	D gene	V gene	clone size	CDR3 DNA	CDR3 protein
TRBJ2-1	-	TRBV27	-	TGTGCCAGCGGACACCTAGTGGGGGGAGACAATGAGCAGTTCTTC	CASGHLVGGDNEQFF
TRBJ2-3	-	TRBV28	-	TGTGCCAGCCAAACAGGGATTGGACCAGATACGCAGTATTTT	CASQTGIGPDTQYF
TRBJ1-6	-	TRBV19	-	TGTGCCAGTACCCAAATACAGGGTTCACCCCTCCACTTT	CASTQIQGSPLHF
TRBJ2-2	TRBD1	TRBV7-8	-	TGTGCCAGCAGCCTACACCGGGACAGGCCGAACACCGGGGAGCTGTTTTTT	CASSLHRDRPNTGELFF
TRBJ1-1	TRBD1	TRBV5-6	-	TGTGCCAGCAGCTTCACAGGGGGCACTGAAGCTTTCTTT	CASSFTGGTEAFF
TRBJ1-1	-	TRBV28	-	TGTGCCAGCAGTTTAAGAGGGCCCTCTGAAGCTTTCTTT	CASSLRGPSEAFF
TRBJ1-1	TRBD1	TRBV27	once	TGTGCCAGCAGTCCGGGGACAGGTCTTGAAGCTTTCTTT	CASSPGTGLEAFF
TRBJ2-7	-	TRBV9	-	TGTGCCAGCAGCCAAGATAAAGGCCAGGGGGGCTCCTACGAGCAGTACTTC	CASSQDKGQGGSYEQYF
TRBJ2-5	-	TRBV7-3	-	TGTGCCAGCAGCTTAACCCCGGCTAGCTCTACTCAAGAGACCCAGTACTTC	CASSLTPASSTQETQYF
TRBJ1-2	TRBD1	TRBV10-1	once	TGCGCCAGCAGCGCTACAACTAGGGACAGACTCCTCGGCTATGGCTACACCTTC	CASSATTRDRLLGYGYTF
TRBJ1-2	-	TRBV4-2	few	TGTGCCAGCAGCCAAGGGGCCCAGGTATTCTATGGCTACACCTTC	CASSQGAQVFYGYTF
TRBJ2-7	-	TRBV7-8	-	TGTGCCAGCAGCCCAAATGCGTTCTCCTACGAGCAGTACTTC	CASSPNAFSYEQYF
TRBJ2-5	-	TRBV6-5	-	TGTGCCAGCAGCCCCGGGGAGACCCAGTACTTC	CASSPGETQYF
TRBJ1-5	-	TRBV7-9	-	TGTGCCAGCAGCCCGACGGACGACAATCAGCCCCAGCATTTT	CASSPTDDNQPQHF
TRBJ2-7	-	TRBV14	-	TGTGCCAGCAGCCAAGTTCGGGGCTTCCACTACGAGCAGTACTTC	CASSQVRGFHYEQYF
TRBJ2-7	-	TRBV6-5	-	TGTGCCAGCAGCCCCAGTCCGGGTACGGTAGACGAGCAGTACTTC	CASSPSPGTVDEQYF
TRBJ1-4	-	TRBV6-6	-	TGTGCCAGCAGTTACTACGTCTCTGGGGATGAAAAACTGTTTTTT	CASSYYVSGDEKLFF
TRBJ1-1	-	TRBV6-5	-	TGTGCCAGCAGTTACTCGAGGCGCGGTGAAGATGAAGCTTTCTTT	CASSYSRRGEDEAFF
TRBJ1-5	-	TRBV4-1	-	TGCGCCAGCAGCCAACGCAGGGGAGGCAATCAGCCCCAGCATTTT	CASSQRRGGNQPQHF
TRBJ1-1	-	TRBV4-1	-	TGCGCCAGCAGCCGATCTCGGGGGAACACTGAAGCTTTCTTT	CASSRSRGNTEAFF
TRBJ1-5	-	TRBV6-1	once	TGTGCCAGCAGCGAAGGGGGTCCGCCCCAGCATTTT	CASSEGGPPQHF
TRBJ1-1	-	TRBV28	-	TGTGCCAGCAGTTTTCAGGCGGGGACTAAAGCTTTCTTT	CASSFQAGTKAFF
TRBJ1-1	TRBD1	TRBV6-5	once	TGTGCCAGCAGTTCGACAGGGGGGAACACTGAAGCTTTCTTT	CASSSTGGNTEAFF
TRBJ2-2	TRBD1	TRBV7-8	-	TGTGCCAGCAGCTTGGGACAGGCGAACACCGGGGAGCTGTTTTTT	CASSLGQANTGELFF
TRBJ2-5	-	TRBV4-3	-	TGCGCCAGCAGCCAAGTTGCGGGCGAAGAGACCCAGTACTTC	CASSQVAGEETQYF
TRBJ2-7	TRBD1	TRBV19	-	TGTGCCAGTAGTGGCCGGGACAGGGGGACCTACGAGCAGTACTTC	CASSGRDRGTYEQYF
TRBJ2-7	-	TRBV9	-	TGTGCCAGCAGCGTGAACACGTACTACGAGCAGTACTTC	CASSVNTYYEQYF
TRBJ1-4	TRBD1	TRBV19	once	TGTGCCAGTAGTATGCGACAGGGGGCTGGTGAAAAACTGTTTTTT	CASSMRQGAGEKLFF
TRBJ2-1	TRBD1	TRBV11-2	-	TGTGCCAGCAGCTTGTTACTCACAGGGGGATACAATGAGCAGTTCTTC	CASSLLLTGGYNEQFF
TRBJ1-5	TRBD1	TRBV15	-	TGTGCCACCAGCAGAGATGGAGGCCAGGGGGCGAGTCAGCCCCAGCATTTT	CATSRDGGQGASQPQHF
TRBJ2-2	-	TRBV9	once	TGTGCCAGCAGCCCCCTCGAGGGGGTCTTTAAAACCGGGGAGCTGTTTTTT	CASSPLEGVFKTGELFF
TRBJ1-4	-	TRBV10-2	once	TGCGCCAGCAGTGAGGGGTATGGTGAAAAACTGTTTTTT	CASSEGYGEKLFF
TRBJ1-2	-	TRBV7-9	once	TGTGCCAGCAGCTTACAGGCCGCCTATAACTATGGCTACACCTTC	CASSLQAAYNYGYTF
TRBJ1-1	-	TRBV5-4	-	TGTGCCAGCAGCTTGACAGGGATGAACACTGAAGCTTTCTTT	CASSLTGMNTEAFF
TRBJ1-3	-	TRBV21-1	-	TGTGCCAGCAGCAAAGGAATAAACACTGAACAGGTAGAGGCTGGAAACACCATATATTTT	CASSKGINTEQVEAGNTIYF
TRBJ1-1	-	TRBV6-5	-	TGTGCCAGCAGTTACGGACTCGCTGAAGCTTTCTTT	CASSYGLAEAFF
TRBJ2-7	-	TRBV7-9	-	TGTGCCAGCAGCTTACAAGCAGGGTTGGGCTACGAGCAGTACTTC	CASSLQAGLGYEQYF
TRBJ2-1	-	TRBV27	-	TGTGCCAGCAGTTTAGGGGCGGGGACCTACACCTACAATGAGCAGTTCTTC	CASSLGAGTYTYNEQFF
TRBJ2-7	TRBD1	TRBV5-1	-	TGCGCCAGCAGCTTGGGGGACAGGGAGTACGAGCAGTACTTC	CASSLGDREYEQYF
TRBJ2-7	-	TRBV5-5	-	TGTGCCAGCAGCTTGGGAAACTACGAGCAGTACTTC	CASSLGNYEQYF
TRBJ1-2	TRBD1	TRBV7-9	-	TGTGCCAGCAGCGCCGACCGGGACAGGGGACACTATGGCTACACCTTC	CASSADRDRGHYGYTF
TRBJ1-1	TRBD1	TRBV5-4	-	TGTGCCAGCAGCACCGGGACAGGGGACACTGAAGCTTTCTTT	CASSTGTGDTEAFF
TRBJ2-3	-	TRBV27	-	TGTGCCAGCTTCGTCGGCCCGCTTTCTGTCACAGATACGCAGTATTTT	CASFVGPLSVTDTQYF
TRBJ2-1	TRBD1	TRBV2	once	TGTGCCAGCAGTATTAACCGGGACAGGGGGCACGATGAGCAGTTCTTC	CASSINRDRGHDEQFF
TRBJ2-7	-	TRBV9	once	TGTGCCAGCAGCGTAGTGAGTGGCCACGAGCAGTACTTC	CASSVVSGHEQYF
TRBJ2-1	-	TRBV27	-	TGTGCCAGCAGTATCACTAGTGGGAGGCGGTACAATGAGCAGTTCTTC	CASSITSGRRYNEQFF
TRBJ1-1	-	TRBV19	-	TGTGCCAGTAGTATTTGGGTCACGAACACTGAAGCTTTCTTT	CASSIWVTNTEAFF
TRBJ1-1	-	TRBV5-1	-	TGCGCCAGCGGCGTTAACACTGAAGCTTTCTTT	CASGVNTEAFF
TRBJ1-2	-	TRBV6-4	once	TGTGCCAGCAGTGACCCCGGACAGTTTAATGGCTACACCTTC	CASSDPGQFNGYTF
TRBJ2-1	-	TRBV9	-	TGTGCCAGCAGCGTAGATCAGAACTCCTACAATGAGCAGTTCTTC	CASSVDQNSYNEQFF
TRBJ2-7	-	TRBV7-3	once	TGTGCCAGCAGCTTTACTAGTGGGGGAACCTACGAGCAGTACTTC	CASSFTSGGTYEQYF
TRBJ2-4	-	TRBV4-3	-	TGCGCCAGCAGCCAGTTGGGAGAAGCCATTCAGTACTTC	CASSQLGEAIQYF
TRBJ1-5	-	TRBV19	-	TGTGCCAGTAGTGGGGGCCTCATAGCCCAGCATTTT	CASSGGLIAQHF